This T cell receptor beta chain was recorded in a study of blood T cell repertoires in COVID-19. Study information: The study drew acute and convalescent COVID-19 samples from the United States, Italy and Spain. From T cells, B-cell-depleted T cells, or PBMCs came the material, which was cDNA or gDNA.

Some clones are missing from TCRdb's copy, which holds only in-frame ones; the method was immunoSEQ multiplex PCR. Here the sample spans just under 30,000 clones, roughly three quarters being singletons. Trimming removed 3 bases from V and 4 bases from J, with 9 bases in between. This CDR3 spans 14 amino acids. Germline V gene lookup returns CDR1 MDHEN and CDR2 SYDVKM. This chain connects TRBV28 to TRBJ1-4; unclear D gene. The TCR comes from a woman in her seventies with acute or convalescent COVID-19. Sequencing input: peripheral blood. The CDR3 DNA is TGTGCCAGCAGTTTGGCCCTGTTTAATGAAAAACTGTTTTTT. Its translation is CASSLALFNEKLFF.